This TCR beta chain was sequenced during a study of blood T cell repertoires in COVID-19. As for the study in general: The origin of the acute and convalescent COVID-19 samples was the United States, Italy and Spain. From T cells, B-cell-depleted T cells, or PBMCs came the material, which was cDNA or gDNA.

Authors' processing steps: Amplification of reference gene primers was used by the study to estimate nucleated cell counts. The protocol was immunoSEQ multiplex PCR, while the TCRdb copy is restricted to in-frame clones and leaves out a portion. V and J calls and clone size are copied from that table; D and trimming were computed from the DNA. The sample holds 23,000 or so clones; approximately 91% are singletons and the top ten take roughly 3%. Per the germline V gene, CDR1 is MNHEY and CDR2 is SMNVEV (reference sequence). The CDR3 runs to 14 residues. Trimming removed 5 bases from V and 3 bases from J; junction bases left unmatched: 4.

The chain couples TRBV27 to TRBJ2-7; TRBD1 agrees at 10 bases. The clonotype originates from a woman in her 70s with active COVID-19. The specimen sequenced was peripheral blood. The CDR3 region has the DNA TGTGCCAGCAGTGTCGGGACAGGGGTCTACGAGCAGTACTTC. It yields the protein CASSVGTGVYEQYF.